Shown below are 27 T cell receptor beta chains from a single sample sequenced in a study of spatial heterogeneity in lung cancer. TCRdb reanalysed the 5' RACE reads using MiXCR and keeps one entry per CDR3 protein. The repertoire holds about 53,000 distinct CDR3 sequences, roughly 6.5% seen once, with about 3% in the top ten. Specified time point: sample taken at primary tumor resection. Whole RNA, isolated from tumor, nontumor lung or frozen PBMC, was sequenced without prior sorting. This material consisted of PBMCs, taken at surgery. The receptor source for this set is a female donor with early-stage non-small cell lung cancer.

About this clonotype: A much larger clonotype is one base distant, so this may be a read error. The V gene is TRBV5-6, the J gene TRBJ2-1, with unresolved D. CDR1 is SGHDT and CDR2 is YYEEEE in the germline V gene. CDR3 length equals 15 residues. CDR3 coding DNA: TGTGTCAGCAGCGCCCTTTGGGCGGCCTACAATGAGCAGTTCTTC. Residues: CVSSALWAAYNEQFF.

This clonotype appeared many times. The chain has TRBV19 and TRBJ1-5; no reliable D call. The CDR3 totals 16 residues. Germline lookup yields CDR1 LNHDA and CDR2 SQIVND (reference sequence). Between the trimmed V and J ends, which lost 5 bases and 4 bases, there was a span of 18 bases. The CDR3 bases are TGTGCCAGTAGTGAGATGACCCCAATGGGAAATCAGCCCCAGCATTTT. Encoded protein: CASSEMTPMGNQPQHF. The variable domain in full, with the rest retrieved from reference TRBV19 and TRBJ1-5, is DGGITQSPKYLFRKEGQNVTLSCEQNLNHDAMYWYRQDPGQGLRLIYYSQIVNDFQKGDIAEGYSVSREKKESFPLTVTSAQKNPTAFYLCASSEMTPMGNQPQHFGDGTRLSIL.

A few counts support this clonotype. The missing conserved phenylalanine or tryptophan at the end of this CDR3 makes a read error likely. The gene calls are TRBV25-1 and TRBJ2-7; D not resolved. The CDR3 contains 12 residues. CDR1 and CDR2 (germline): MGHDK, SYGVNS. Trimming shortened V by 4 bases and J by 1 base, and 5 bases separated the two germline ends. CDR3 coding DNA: TGTGCCAGCAGTGTCAGTTCCTACGAGCAGTACTCC. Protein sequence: CASSVSSYEQYS.

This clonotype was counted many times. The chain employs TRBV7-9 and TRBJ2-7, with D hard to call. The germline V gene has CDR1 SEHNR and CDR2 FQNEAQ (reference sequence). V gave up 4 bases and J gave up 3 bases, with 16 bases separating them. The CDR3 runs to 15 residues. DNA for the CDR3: TGTGCCAGCAGCTCCCCCTCCACAGCCGGCTACGAGCAGTACTTC. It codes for CASSSPSTAGYEQYF.

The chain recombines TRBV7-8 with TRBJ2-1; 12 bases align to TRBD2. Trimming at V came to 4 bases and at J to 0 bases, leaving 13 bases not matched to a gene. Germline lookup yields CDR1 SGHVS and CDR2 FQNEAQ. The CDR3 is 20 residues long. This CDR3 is CASSSRGSLAGGSSYNEQFF. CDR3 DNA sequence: TGTGCCAGCAGCTCTAGAGGGAGTCTAGCGGGGGGGAGCTCCTACAATGAGCAGTTCTTC.

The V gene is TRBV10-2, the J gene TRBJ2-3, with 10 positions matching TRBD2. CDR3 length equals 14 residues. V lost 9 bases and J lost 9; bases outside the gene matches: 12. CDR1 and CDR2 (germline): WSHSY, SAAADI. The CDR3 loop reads CASTSSGGHQTQYF. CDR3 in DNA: TGCGCCAGTACCTCTAGCGGGGGCCACCAAACGCAGTATTTT.

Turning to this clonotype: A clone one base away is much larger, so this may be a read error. The CDR3 protein is CTSSYSARSGANVLTF. Here the CDR3 DNA reads TGTACCAGCAGTTACTCAGCCAGGTCTGGGGCCAACGTCCTGACTTTC. The V and J genes are TRBV6-5 and TRBJ2-6; D not resolved. CDR3 length: 16 residues. CDR1 and CDR2 (germline): MNHEY, SVGAGI.

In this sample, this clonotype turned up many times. Here the CDR3 DNA reads TGTGCCAGCAACGGGGGGAGACAGGGCCGAAATGAGCAGTTCTTC. Protein product: CASNGGRQGRNEQFF. The chain uses TRBV12-3 or TRBV12-4 and TRBJ2-1, with D tentatively TRBD1 or TRBD2 (7 bases each). The CDR3 loop spans 15 amino acids. The germline V and J ends were trimmed by 7 bases and 7 bases, with 20 bases remaining between them.

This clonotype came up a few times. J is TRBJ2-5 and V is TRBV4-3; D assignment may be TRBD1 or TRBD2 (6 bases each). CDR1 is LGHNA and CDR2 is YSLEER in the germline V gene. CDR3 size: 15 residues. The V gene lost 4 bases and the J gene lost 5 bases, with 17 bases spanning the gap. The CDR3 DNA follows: TGCGCCAGCAGCCGAAGGACCGGGGGCGCGGAGACCCAGTACTTC. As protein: CASSRRTGGAETQYF.

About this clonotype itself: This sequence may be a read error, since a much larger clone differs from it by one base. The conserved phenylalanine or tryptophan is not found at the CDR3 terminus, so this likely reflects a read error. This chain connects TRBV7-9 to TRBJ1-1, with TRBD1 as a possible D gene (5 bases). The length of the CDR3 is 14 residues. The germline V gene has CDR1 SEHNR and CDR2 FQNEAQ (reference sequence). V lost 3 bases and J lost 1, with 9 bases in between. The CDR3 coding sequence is TGTGCCAGCAGCTTCCAGACAGAGAACACTGAAGCTTTCTTA. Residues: CASSFQTENTEAFL.

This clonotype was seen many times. This chain's CDR3 is CSAEGRDTQYF. CDR3 in DNA: TGCAGTGCTGAAGGCCGAGATACGCAGTATTTT. This rearrangement joins TRBV20-1 to TRBJ2-3; D unresolved. The CDR3 extends over 11 amino acids. In germline, CDR1 is DFQATT, CDR2 SNEGSKA (reference sequence). V was shortened by 5 bases and J by 5 bases, with 8 bases between the two germline ends.

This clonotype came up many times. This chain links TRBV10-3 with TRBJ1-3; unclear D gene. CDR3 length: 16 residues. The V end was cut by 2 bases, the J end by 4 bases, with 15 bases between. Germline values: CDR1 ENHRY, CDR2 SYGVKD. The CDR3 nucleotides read TGTGCCATCAGTGAGCCGATACACCAGCGGGGAAACACCATATATTTT. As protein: CAISEPIHQRGNTIYF.

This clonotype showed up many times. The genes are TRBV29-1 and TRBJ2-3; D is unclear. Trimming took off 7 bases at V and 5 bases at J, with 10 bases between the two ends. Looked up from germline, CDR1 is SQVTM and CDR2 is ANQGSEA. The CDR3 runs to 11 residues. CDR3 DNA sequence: TGCAGCGCTAAAGGCGGAGATACGCAGTATTTT. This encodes CSAKGGDTQYF.

CDR3 in amino acids: CASSYAGNSPLHF. CDR3 coding DNA: TGTGCCAGCAGTTATGCAGGGAACTCACCCCTCCACTTT. The chain has TRBV6-2 or TRBV6-3 and TRBJ1-6; D might be TRBD1 (5 bases). Germline lookup yields CDR1 MNHEY and CDR2 SVGEGT. Trimming shortened V by 3 bases and J by 10 bases, and 10 bases separated the two germline ends. The CDR3 length is 13 residues.

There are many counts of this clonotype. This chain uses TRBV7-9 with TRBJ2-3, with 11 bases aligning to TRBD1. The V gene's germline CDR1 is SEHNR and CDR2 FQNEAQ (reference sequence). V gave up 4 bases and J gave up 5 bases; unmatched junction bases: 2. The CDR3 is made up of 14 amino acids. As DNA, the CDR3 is TGTGCCAGCAGCTCGGGACAGGGGGAAGATACGCAGTATTTT. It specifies CASSSGQGEDTQYF.

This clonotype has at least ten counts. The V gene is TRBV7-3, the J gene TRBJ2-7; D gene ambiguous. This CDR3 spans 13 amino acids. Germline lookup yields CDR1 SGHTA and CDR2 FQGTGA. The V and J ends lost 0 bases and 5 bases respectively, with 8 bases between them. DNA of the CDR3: TGTGCCAGCAGCTTAACGTTCGGAGACGAGCAGTACTTC. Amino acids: CASSLTFGDEQYF.

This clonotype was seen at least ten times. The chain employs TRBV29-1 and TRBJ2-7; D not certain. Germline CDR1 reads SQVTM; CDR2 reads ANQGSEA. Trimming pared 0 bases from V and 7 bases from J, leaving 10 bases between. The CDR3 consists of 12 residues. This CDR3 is CSVEEAVREQYF. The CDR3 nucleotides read TGCAGCGTTGAAGAGGCGGTGAGGGAGCAGTACTTC.

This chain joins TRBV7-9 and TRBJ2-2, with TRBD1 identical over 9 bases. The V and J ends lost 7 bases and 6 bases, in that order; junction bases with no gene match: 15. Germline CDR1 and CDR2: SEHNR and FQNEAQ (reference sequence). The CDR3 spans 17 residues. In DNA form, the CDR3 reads TGTGCCAGCAACCCTTTACAGGGGGCGAACTCCCCCGGGGAGCTGTTTTTT. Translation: CASNPLQGANSPGELFF.

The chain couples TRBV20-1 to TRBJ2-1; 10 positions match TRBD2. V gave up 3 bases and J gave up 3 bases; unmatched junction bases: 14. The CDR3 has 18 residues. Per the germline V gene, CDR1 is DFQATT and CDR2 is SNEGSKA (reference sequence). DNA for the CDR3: TGCAGTGCTAGGAAAAACTCAGACGGACTAGCGGTCTACAATGAGCAGTTCTTC. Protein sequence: CSARKNSDGLAVYNEQFF.

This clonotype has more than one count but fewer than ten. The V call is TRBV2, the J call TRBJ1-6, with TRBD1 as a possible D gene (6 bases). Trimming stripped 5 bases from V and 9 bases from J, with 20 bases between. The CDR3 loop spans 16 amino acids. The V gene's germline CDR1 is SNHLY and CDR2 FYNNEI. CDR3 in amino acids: CASSSEGGIISSPLHF. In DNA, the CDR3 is TGTGCCAGCAGTTCCGAAGGGGGTATTATAAGTTCACCCCTCCACTTT. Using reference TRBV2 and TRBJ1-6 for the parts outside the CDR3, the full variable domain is EPEVTQTPSHQVTQMGQEVILRCVPISNHLYFYWYRQILGQKVEFLVSFYNNEISEKSEIFDDQFSVERPDGSNFTLKIRSTKLEDSAMYFCASSSEGGIISSPLHFGNGTRLTVT.

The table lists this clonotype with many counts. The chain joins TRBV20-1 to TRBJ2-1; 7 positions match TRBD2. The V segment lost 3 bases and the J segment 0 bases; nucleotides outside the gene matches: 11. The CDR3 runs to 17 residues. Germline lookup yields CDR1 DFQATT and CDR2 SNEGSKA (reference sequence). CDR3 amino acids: CSASGGLSSRSYNEQFF. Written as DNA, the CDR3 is TGCAGTGCTAGCGGGGGGTTGAGCTCCCGCTCCTACAATGAGCAGTTCTTC.

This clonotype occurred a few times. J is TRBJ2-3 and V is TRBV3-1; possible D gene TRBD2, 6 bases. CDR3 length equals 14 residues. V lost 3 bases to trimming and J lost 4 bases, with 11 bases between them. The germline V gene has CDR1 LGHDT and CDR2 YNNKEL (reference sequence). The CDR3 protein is CASSQVGGADTQYF. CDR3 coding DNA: TGTGCCAGCAGCCAGGTTGGCGGGGCAGATACGCAGTATTTT.

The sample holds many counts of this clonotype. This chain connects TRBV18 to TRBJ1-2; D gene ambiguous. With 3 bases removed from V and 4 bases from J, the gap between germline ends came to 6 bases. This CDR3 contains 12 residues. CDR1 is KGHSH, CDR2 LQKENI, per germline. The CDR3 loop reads CASSPDGYGYTF. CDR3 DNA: TGTGCCAGCTCACCGGACGGCTATGGCTACACCTTC.

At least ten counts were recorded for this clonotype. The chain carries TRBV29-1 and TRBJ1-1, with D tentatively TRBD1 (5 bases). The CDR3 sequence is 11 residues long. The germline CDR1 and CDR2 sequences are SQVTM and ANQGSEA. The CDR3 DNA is TGCACCACGTCGGGGGACGCTGAAGCTTTCTTT. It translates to CTTSGDAEAFF.

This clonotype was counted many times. CDR3 in amino acids: CASSALDSSTEAFF. DNA of the CDR3: TGTGCCAGCTCGGCGTTGGACTCGTCCACTGAAGCTTTCTTT. This chain joins TRBV19 and TRBJ1-1; D gene uncertain. V was cut by 9 bases and J by 4 bases, with 18 bases left in between. The length of the CDR3 is 14 residues. Germline CDR1 is LNHDA and CDR2 is SQIVND (reference sequence). Drawing the rest from reference TRBV19 and TRBJ1-1, the complete variable domain is DGGITQSPKYLFRKEGQNVTLSCEQNLNHDAMYWYRQDPGQGLRLIYYSQIVNDFQKGDIAEGYSVSREKKESFPLTVTSAQKNPTAFYLCASSALDSSTEAFFGQGTRLTVV.

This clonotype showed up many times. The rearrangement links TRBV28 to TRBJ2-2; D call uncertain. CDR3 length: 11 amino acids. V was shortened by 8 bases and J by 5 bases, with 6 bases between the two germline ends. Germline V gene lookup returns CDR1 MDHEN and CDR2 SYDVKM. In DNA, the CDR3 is TGTGCCAGCTCAGCAACCGGGGAGCTGTTTTTT. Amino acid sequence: CASSATGELFF.

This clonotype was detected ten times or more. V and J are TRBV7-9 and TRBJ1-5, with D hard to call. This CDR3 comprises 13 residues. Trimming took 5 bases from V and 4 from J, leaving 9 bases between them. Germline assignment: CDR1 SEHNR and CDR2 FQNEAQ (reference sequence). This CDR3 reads CASSPESNQPQHF. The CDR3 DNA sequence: TGTGCCAGCAGCCCTGAATCGAATCAGCCCCAGCATTTT.